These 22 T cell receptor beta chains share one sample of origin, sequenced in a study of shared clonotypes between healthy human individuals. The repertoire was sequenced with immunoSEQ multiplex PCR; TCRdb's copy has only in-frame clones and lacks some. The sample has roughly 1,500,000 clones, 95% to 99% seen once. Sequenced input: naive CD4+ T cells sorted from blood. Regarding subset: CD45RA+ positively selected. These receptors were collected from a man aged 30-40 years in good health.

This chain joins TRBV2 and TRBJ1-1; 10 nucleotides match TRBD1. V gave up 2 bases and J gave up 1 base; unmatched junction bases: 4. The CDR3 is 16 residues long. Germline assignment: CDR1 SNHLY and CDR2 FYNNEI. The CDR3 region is CASSERTGGANTEAFF. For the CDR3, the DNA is TGTGCCAGCAGTGAAAGGACAGGGGGGGCGAACACTGAAGCTTTCTTT.

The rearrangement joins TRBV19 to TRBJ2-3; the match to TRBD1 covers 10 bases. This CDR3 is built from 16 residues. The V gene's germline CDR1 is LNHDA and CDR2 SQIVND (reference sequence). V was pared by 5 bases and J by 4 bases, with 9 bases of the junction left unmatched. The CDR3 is CASSQGVGTGADTQYF. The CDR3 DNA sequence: TGTGCCAGTAGTCAAGGGGTGGGGACAGGGGCAGATACGCAGTATTTT.

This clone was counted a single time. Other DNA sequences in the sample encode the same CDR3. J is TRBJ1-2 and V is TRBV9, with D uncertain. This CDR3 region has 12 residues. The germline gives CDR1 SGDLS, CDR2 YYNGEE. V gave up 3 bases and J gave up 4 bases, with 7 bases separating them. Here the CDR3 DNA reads TGTGCCAGCAGCGAAGGCAGCTATGGCTACACCTTC. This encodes CASSEGSYGYTF.

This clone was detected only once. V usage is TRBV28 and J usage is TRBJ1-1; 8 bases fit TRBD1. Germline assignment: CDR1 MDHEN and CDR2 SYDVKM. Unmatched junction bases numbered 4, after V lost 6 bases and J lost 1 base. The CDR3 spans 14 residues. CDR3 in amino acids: CASRAGGWNTEAFF. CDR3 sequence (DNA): TGTGCCAGCAGAGCAGGGGGCTGGAACACTGAAGCTTTCTTT.

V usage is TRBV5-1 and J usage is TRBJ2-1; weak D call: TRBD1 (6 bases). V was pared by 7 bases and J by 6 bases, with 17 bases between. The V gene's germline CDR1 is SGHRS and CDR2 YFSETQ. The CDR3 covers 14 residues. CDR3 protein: CASSPGTRLNEQFF. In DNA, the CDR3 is TGCGCCAGCTCACCCGGGACACGCCTCAATGAGCAGTTCTTC.

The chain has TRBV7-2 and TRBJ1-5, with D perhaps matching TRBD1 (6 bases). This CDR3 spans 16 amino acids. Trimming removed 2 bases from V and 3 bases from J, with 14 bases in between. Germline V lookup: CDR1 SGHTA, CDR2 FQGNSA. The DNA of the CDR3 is TGTGCCAGCAGCTTAAAGGGTGGGGGCCCCAATCAGCCCCAGCATTTT. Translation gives CASSLKGGGPNQPQHF.

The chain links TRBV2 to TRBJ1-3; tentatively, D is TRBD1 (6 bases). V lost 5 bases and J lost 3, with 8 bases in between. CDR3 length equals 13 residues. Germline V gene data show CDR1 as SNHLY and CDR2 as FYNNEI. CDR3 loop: CASSIGGGNTIYF. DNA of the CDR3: TGTGCCAGCAGTATAGGGGGTGGAAACACCATATATTTT.

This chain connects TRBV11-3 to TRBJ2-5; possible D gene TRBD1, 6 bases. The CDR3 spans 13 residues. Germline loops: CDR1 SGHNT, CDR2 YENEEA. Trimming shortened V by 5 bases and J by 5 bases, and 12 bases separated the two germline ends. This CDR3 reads CASSHEGVETQYF. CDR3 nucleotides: TGTGCCAGCAGCCACGAGGGGGTCGAGACCCAGTACTTC.

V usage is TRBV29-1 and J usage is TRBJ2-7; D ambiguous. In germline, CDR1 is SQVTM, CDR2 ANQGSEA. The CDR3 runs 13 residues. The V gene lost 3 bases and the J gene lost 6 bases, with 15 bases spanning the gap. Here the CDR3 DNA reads TGCAGCGTTGAGACCGGAGCCCCCAGCGAGCAGTACTTC. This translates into CSVETGAPSEQYF.

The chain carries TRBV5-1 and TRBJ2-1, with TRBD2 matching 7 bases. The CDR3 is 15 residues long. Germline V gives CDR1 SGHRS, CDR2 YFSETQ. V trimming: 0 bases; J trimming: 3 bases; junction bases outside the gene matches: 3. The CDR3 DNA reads TGCGCCAGCAGCTTGGTTGCTAGCGGCTACAATGAGCAGTTCTTC. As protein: CASSLVASGYNEQFF.

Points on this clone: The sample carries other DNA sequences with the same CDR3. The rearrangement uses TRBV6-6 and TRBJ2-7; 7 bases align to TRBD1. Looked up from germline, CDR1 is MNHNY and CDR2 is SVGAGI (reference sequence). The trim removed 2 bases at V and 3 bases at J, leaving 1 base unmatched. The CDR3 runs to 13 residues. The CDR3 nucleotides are TGTGCCAGCAGTTACGGGACAGACTACGAGCAGTACTTC. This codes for CASSYGTDYEQYF.

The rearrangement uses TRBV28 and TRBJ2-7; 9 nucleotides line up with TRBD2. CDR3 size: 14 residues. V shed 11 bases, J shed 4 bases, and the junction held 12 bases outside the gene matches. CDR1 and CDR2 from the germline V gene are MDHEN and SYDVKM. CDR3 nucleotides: TGTGCCTCAAAATTAGCGGGAGCGACTTACGAGCAGTACTTC. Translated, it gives CASKLAGATYEQYF.

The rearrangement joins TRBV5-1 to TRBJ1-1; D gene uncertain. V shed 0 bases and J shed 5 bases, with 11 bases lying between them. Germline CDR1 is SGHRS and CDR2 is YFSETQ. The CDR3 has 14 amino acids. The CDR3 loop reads CASSLGLVITEAFF. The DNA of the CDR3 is TGCGCCAGCAGCTTGGGATTAGTAATAACTGAAGCTTTCTTT.

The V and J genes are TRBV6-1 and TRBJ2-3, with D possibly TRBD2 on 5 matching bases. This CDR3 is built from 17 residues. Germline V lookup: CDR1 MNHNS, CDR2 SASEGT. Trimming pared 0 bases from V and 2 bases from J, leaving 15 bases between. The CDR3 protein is CASSEADTRLFTDTQYF. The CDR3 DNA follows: TGTGCCAGCAGTGAAGCGGATACTAGATTGTTCACAGATACGCAGTATTTT.

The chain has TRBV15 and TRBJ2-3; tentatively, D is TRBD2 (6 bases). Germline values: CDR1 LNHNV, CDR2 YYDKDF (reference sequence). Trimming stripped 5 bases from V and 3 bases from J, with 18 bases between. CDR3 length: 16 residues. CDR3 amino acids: CATSSTETSLTDTQYF. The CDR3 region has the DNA TGTGCCACCAGCTCAACGGAGACTAGTTTAACAGATACGCAGTATTTT.

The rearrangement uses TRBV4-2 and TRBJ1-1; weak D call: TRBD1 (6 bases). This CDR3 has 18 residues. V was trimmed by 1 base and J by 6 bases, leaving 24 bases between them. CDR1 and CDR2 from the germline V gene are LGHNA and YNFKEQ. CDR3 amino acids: CASSQASTYRVLDAEAFF. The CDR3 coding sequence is TGTGCCAGCAGCCAAGCCTCGACCTACAGGGTTCTAGACGCTGAAGCTTTCTTT.

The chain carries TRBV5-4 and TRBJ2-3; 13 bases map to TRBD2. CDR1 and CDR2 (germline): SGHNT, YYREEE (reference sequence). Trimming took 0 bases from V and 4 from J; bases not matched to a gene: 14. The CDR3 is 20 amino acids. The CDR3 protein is CASSLGQTSGRAGRADTQYF. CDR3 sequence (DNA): TGTGCCAGCAGCTTGGGGCAAACTAGCGGGAGGGCCGGGAGGGCAGATACGCAGTATTTT. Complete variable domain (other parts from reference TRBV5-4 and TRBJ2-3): ETGVTQSPTHLIKTRGQQVTLRCSSQSGHNTVSWYQQALGQGPQFIFQYYREEENGRGNFPPRFSGLQFPNYSSELNVNALELDDSALYLCASSLGQTSGRAGRADTQYFGPGTRLTVL.

CDR3 DNA: TGTGCCAGCAGTTTTCCAACGAGGGGCTACACCTTC. Encoded protein: CASSFPTRGYTF. The chain carries TRBV6-6 and TRBJ1-2; no clear D. The germline V gene encodes CDR1 MNHNY and CDR2 SVGAGI (reference sequence). The CDR3 totals 12 residues. V was clipped by 4 bases and J by 8 bases, with 11 bases between them.

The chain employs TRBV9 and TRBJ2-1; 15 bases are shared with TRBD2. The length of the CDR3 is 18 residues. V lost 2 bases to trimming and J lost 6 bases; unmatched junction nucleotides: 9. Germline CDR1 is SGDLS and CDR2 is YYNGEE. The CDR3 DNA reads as TGTGCCAGCAGCGTCGTCCCGGGACTAGCGGGAGGACCCAATGAGCAGTTCTTC. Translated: CASSVVPGLAGGPNEQFF.

The CDR3 DNA sequence: TGTGCCTGGACCGGGACAGGGGACCACTTCTCCTACAATGAGCAGTTCTTC. It specifies CAWTGTGDHFSYNEQFF. This sequence joins TRBV30 and TRBJ2-1; 10 nucleotides match TRBD1. Germline V gives CDR1 GTSNPN, CDR2 SVGIG (reference sequence). The CDR3 is made up of 17 amino acids. V lost 4 bases and J lost 0; bases outside the gene matches: 9.

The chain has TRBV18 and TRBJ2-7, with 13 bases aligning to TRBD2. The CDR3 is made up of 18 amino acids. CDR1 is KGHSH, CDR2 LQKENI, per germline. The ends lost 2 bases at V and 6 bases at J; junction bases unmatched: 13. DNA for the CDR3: TGTGCCAGCTCACCAATTCAACTAGCGGGAGGGCCTGTCCGCGAGCAGTACTTC. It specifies CASSPIQLAGGPVREQYF.

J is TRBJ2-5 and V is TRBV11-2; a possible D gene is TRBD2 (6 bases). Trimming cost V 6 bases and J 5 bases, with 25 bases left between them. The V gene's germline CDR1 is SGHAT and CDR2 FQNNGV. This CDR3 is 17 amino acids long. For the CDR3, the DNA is TGTGCCAGCAGGCCGTGGGGGGTGAGCAGATCCGGGGAGACCCAGTACTTC. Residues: CASRPWGVSRSGETQYF. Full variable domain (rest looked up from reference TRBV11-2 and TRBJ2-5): EAGVAQSPRYKIIEKRQSVAFWCNPISGHATLYWYQQILGQGPKLLIQFQNNGVVDDSQLPKDRFSAERLKGVDSTLKIQPAKLEDSAVYLCASRPWGVSRSGETQYFGPGTRLLVL.